These 19 T cell receptor beta chains share one sample of origin, sequenced in a study of neoadjuvant nivolumab and ipilimumab in lung cancer. Profiling relied on immunoSEQ multiplex PCR, and the TCRdb table lists in-frame clones only, not all of them. This sample yields fewer than 40,000 clones, of which more than 85% are seen a single time; around 2% belongs to the top ten. This specimen consisted of peripheral blood, obtained after neoadjuvant nivolumab, alone or with ipilimumab, at or shortly before surgery. The receptors come from an adult with non-small cell lung cancer.

The J gene is TRBJ2-7, the V gene TRBV5-1; TRBD2 aligns across 11 bases. Looked up from germline, CDR1 is SGHRS and CDR2 is YFSETQ. The CDR3 is 17 residues long. With 0 bases clipped from V and 0 bases from J, the junction kept 5 bases outside the gene matches. The CDR3 here is CASSLGGLAVPSYEQYF. CDR3 bases: TGCGCCAGCAGCTTGGGGGGACTAGCGGTCCCCTCCTACGAGCAGTACTTC. Together with reference TRBV5-1 and TRBJ2-7, the CDR3 gives the full variable domain: KAGVTQTPRYLIKTRGQQVTLSCSPISGHRSVSWYQQTPGQGLQFLFEYFSETQRNKGNFPGRFSGRQFSNSRSEMNVSTLELGDSALYLCASSLGGLAVPSYEQYFGPGTRLTVT.

The chain is built from TRBV7-2 and TRBJ2-5, with D possibly being TRBD2 (6 bases). Germline V lookup: CDR1 SGHTA, CDR2 FQGNSA. This CDR3 is 14 amino acids long. Trimming removed 4 bases from V and 9 bases from J, with 18 bases in between. The CDR3 DNA is TGTGCCAGCAGCTCCGCCCGGGACTCCGGGGCCCAGTACTTC. As protein: CASSSARDSGAQYF.

The chain is built from TRBV5-1 and TRBJ2-7; D might be TRBD1 or TRBD2, each matching 5 bases. From germline, CDR1 is SGHRS and CDR2 YFSETQ. V was pared by 2 bases and J by 0 bases, with 18 bases between. This CDR3 spans 17 amino acids. The CDR3 loop reads CASSFKAGTALSYEQYF. The CDR3 DNA follows: TGCGCCAGCAGCTTTAAAGCCGGGACGGCCCTCTCCTACGAGCAGTACTTC.

J is TRBJ2-2 and V is TRBV2, with 9 bases fitting TRBD1. This CDR3 region has 14 residues. Trimming at V came to 9 bases and at J to 1 base, leaving 3 bases not matched to a gene. The germline V gene has CDR1 SNHLY and CDR2 FYNNEI. The CDR3, as DNA: TGTGCCAGGGGACAGGGTCAGAACACCGGGGAGCTGTTTTTT. Translating gives CARGQGQNTGELFF.

The rearrangement joins TRBV5-1 to TRBJ2-1; 7 nucleotides agree with TRBD2. This CDR3 has 14 amino acids. V shed 2 bases, J shed 5 bases, and the junction held 4 bases outside the gene matches. The V gene's germline CDR1 is SGHRS and CDR2 YFSETQ. CDR3 coding DNA: TGCGCCAGCAGCTTTACTAGCGTAGACAATGAGCAGTTCTTC. Protein: CASSFTSVDNEQFF.

V usage is TRBV19 and J usage is TRBJ1-2, with D perhaps matching TRBD1 (6 bases). The CDR3 has 15 amino acids. With 0 bases removed from V and 3 bases from J, the gap between germline ends came to 11 bases. The germline V gene encodes CDR1 LNHDA and CDR2 SQIVND (reference sequence). CDR3 residues: CASSIDRQGHYGYTF. In nucleotides, the CDR3 is TGTGCCAGTAGTATAGATCGGCAGGGGCACTATGGCTACACCTTC.

The chain carries TRBV18 and TRBJ2-2; 12 bases match TRBD1. After removal of 3 bases from V and 6 bases from J, the junction contained 5 bases not matched to a gene. This CDR3 is 16 amino acids long. CDR1 and CDR2 (germline): KGHSH, LQKENI. CDR3 sequence: CASSPSGQGASGELFF. The CDR3 nucleotides read TGTGCCAGCTCACCTTCGGGACAGGGGGCGTCCGGGGAGCTGTTTTTT. Supplemented by reference TRBV18 and TRBJ2-2, the full variable domain reads NAGVMQNPRHLVRRRGQEARLRCSPMKGHSHVYWYRQLPEEGLKFMVYLQKENIIDESGMPKERFSAEFPKEGPSILRIQQVVRGDSAAYFCASSPSGQGASGELFFGEGSRLTVL.

The chain employs TRBV6-5 and TRBJ1-1; D is possibly TRBD1 (6 bases). CDR3 length: 12 residues. V shed 5 bases and J shed 8 bases, with 12 bases lying between them. CDR1 MNHEY and CDR2 SVGAGI come from the germline V gene. The CDR3 loop is CASSPGGGEAFF. In DNA, the CDR3 is TGTGCCAGCAGTCCTGGGGGCGGGGAAGCTTTCTTT.

On this clone: Compared with germline, one end of the junction differs, possibly owing to a read error. The chain joins TRBV5-1 to TRBJ2-3; no firm D call. This CDR3 spans 14 amino acids. Germline assignment: CDR1 SGHRS and CDR2 YFSETQ. The DNA for the CDR3 is TGCGCCAGCGGCTTACGGGTTAGCACAGATACGCAGTATTTT. Its protein product is CASGLRVSTDTQYF.

The gene calls are TRBV12-5 and TRBJ2-5, with D uncertain. CDR3 size: 14 residues. Trimming pared 2 bases from V and 1 base from J, leaving 8 bases between. The V gene's germline CDR1 is LGHNT and CDR2 FRNRAP. In DNA form, the CDR3 reads TGTGCTAGTGGTTTGCTCTCTGCCCAAGAGACCCAGTACTTC. Residues: CASGLLSAQETQYF.

The rearrangement links TRBV7-9 to TRBJ1-2; TRBD1 agrees at 10 bases. Trimming removed 4 bases from V and 6 bases from J; junction bases left unmatched: 11. Germline-derived CDR1 and CDR2 are SEHNR and FQNEAQ (reference sequence). This CDR3 is built from 16 residues. The CDR3 nucleotides read TGTGCCAGCAGCTATCTTTTCGGGACAGGGGTGGATGGCTACACCTTC. Protein product: CASSYLFGTGVDGYTF.

J is TRBJ1-4 and V is TRBV6-5; 8 bases match TRBD1. This CDR3 is built from 13 residues. The V gene end was trimmed by 7 bases and the J gene end by 4 bases; junction bases not matched to a gene: 2. CDR1 is MNHEY and CDR2 is SVGAGI in the germline V gene. The CDR3 nucleotides are TGTGCCAGCACAGGGGGCGATAATGAAAAACTGTTTTTT. Its protein product is CASTGGDNEKLFF.

This sequence joins TRBV7-8 and TRBJ1-5; perhaps TRBD1 as D (5 bases). V lost 0 bases to trimming and J lost 0 bases, with 15 bases between them. CDR1 is SGHVS, CDR2 FQNEAQ, per germline. This CDR3 spans 18 amino acids. In DNA form, the CDR3 reads TGTGCCAGCAGCTTAGCCGGGACTCAGACTTTTAGCAATCAGCCCCAGCATTTT. Translation gives CASSLAGTQTFSNQPQHF.

V is TRBV9 and J is TRBJ2-3; D ambiguous. Germline assignment: CDR1 SGDLS and CDR2 YYNGEE. The CDR3 is made up of 15 amino acids. V lost 2 bases and J lost 0, with 10 bases in between. CDR3 sequence reads: CASSVAAASTDTQYF. As DNA, the CDR3 is TGTGCCAGCAGCGTGGCTGCGGCTAGCACAGATACGCAGTATTTT.

The chain links TRBV5-6 to TRBJ2-6; possibly TRBD2 for D (6 bases). This CDR3 contains 16 residues. Germline V lookup: CDR1 SGHDT, CDR2 YYEEEE. Trimming pared 1 base from V and 3 bases from J, leaving 11 bases between. For the CDR3, the DNA is TGTGCCAGCAGCTTGACCGGAGGGTTTGGGGCCAACGTCCTGACTTTC. Amino acids: CASSLTGGFGANVLTF. Full variable domain (remainder filled in from reference TRBV5-6 and TRBJ2-6): DAGVTQSPTHLIKTRGQQVTLRCSPKSGHDTVSWYQQALGQGPQFIFQYYEEEERQRGNFPDRFSGHQFPNYSSELNVNALLLGDSALYLCASSLTGGFGANVLTFGAGSRLTVL.

V is TRBV5-6 and J is TRBJ2-7; TRBD2 is a possible D gene (5 bases). CDR1 is SGHDT and CDR2 is YYEEEE in the germline V gene. The CDR3 sequence is 12 residues long. V lost 4 bases and J lost 6, with 11 bases in between. The CDR3 reads CASSRGGGEQYF. The CDR3, as DNA: TGTGCCAGCAGCCGTGGAGGAGGCGAGCAGTACTTC.

The chain combines TRBV11-2 with TRBJ2-5; 8 nucleotides align to TRBD2. Unmatched junction bases numbered 10, after V lost 5 bases and J lost 2 bases. Germline V CDR1 and CDR2: SGHAT, FQNNGV. The CDR3 covers 16 residues. The CDR3 is CASSPRGAGEQETQYF. The CDR3 DNA follows: TGTGCCAGCAGCCCGAGGGGAGCGGGGGAACAAGAGACCCAGTACTTC.

This chain links TRBV7-8 with TRBJ2-7, with 7 bases aligning to TRBD2. The CDR3 spans 14 residues. Germline lookup yields CDR1 SGHVS and CDR2 FQNEAQ. V shed 5 bases and J 2 bases; nucleotides not matched to a gene: 6. Here the CDR3 reads CASSPLGGAYEQYF. CDR3 nucleotides: TGTGCCAGCAGCCCGCTGGGGGGGGCCTACGAGCAGTACTTC.

The rearrangement joins TRBV29-1 to TRBJ2-1; 13 bases agree with TRBD2. Germline loops: CDR1 SQVTM, CDR2 ANQGSEA. The CDR3 loop spans 17 amino acids. V lost 3 bases to trimming and J lost 1 base; unmatched junction nucleotides: 6. The CDR3 here is CSVDGLAGVRSYNEQFF. CDR3 nucleotide sequence: TGCAGCGTTGACGGACTAGCGGGAGTAAGGTCCTACAATGAGCAGTTCTTC.